One sample yielded the 17 T cell receptor beta chains listed below, sequenced in a study of vaccination effects on CD4 cells after COVID-19. Clones were sequenced by immunoSEQ multiplex PCR, and TCRdb holds only the in-frame ones, with some missing. Altogether 14,000 or so clones are present, over 60% being singletons, with the ten largest covering 9.9%. Before any sequencing was done, the ViraFEST assay used viral peptide pools to expand antigen-specific CD4+ T cells. Following 10 days of culture, CD4+ T cells were isolated. Either the mRNA-1273 or the BNT162b2 vaccine was given to participants as two doses. Their antigens remain unidentified. The sample was CD4+ T cells from PBMCs cultured with SARS-CoV-2 spike peptides, taken after COVID-19 vaccination. Receptor source: a human donor who received a COVID-19 vaccine.

This chain joins TRBV19 and TRBJ2-1, with TRBD2 identical over 11 bases. V trimming: 6 bases; J trimming: 10 bases; junction bases outside the gene matches: 17. The germline V gene has CDR1 LNHDA and CDR2 SQIVND (reference sequence). The CDR3 has 17 amino acids. The CDR3 coding sequence is TGTGCCAGTAGACCACTCGGGGGGCTAGCGGGAGGCGGGGAGCAGTTCTTC. Translation: CASRPLGGLAGGGEQFF.

V usage is TRBV5-3 and J usage is TRBJ2-1, with TRBD1 matching over 10 bases. TRBV5-3 is noted as an ORF with a role that remains uncertain. The CDR3 is made up of 14 amino acids. The ends lost 0 bases at V and 8 bases at J; junction bases unmatched: 2. In nucleotides, the CDR3 is TGTGCCAGAAGCTTGGGACAGGGGGCCGATGAGCAGTTCTTC. Translated: CARSLGQGADEQFF.

The chain is built from TRBV5-1 and TRBJ1-1; no firm D call. Germline loops: CDR1 SGHRS, CDR2 YFSETQ. Trimming left V 0 bases short and J 1 base short, with 13 bases between. This CDR3 comprises 16 residues. CDR3 DNA: TGCGCCAGCAGCTTGGGGACCCTTACCTGGAACACTGAAGCTTTCTTT. It specifies CASSLGTLTWNTEAFF.

The chain couples TRBV5-1 to TRBJ1-1, with D possibly matching TRBD1 (5 bases). CDR1 and CDR2 from the germline V gene are SGHRS and YFSETQ. The V gene lost 4 bases and the J gene lost 1 base, with 11 bases spanning the gap. CDR3 length: 14 amino acids. The CDR3 here is CASSLGTANTEAFF. Written as DNA, the CDR3 is TGCGCCAGCAGCCTAGGGACGGCGAACACTGAAGCTTTCTTT.

The chain has TRBV11-2 and TRBJ1-2, with 9 nucleotides matching TRBD1. The V segment lost 5 bases and the J segment 10 bases; nucleotides outside the gene matches: 8. The length of the CDR3 is 13 residues. Germline CDR1 SGHAT, CDR2 FQNNGV. For the CDR3, the DNA is TGTGCCAGCAGCAACCGGGACAGGGTCGACTACACCTTC. Amino acids: CASSNRDRVDYTF.

The chain joins TRBV2 to TRBJ1-1; maybe TRBD1 (6 bases). The CDR3 length is 15 residues. Per germline, CDR1 SNHLY and CDR2 FYNNEI. V lost 3 bases to trimming and J lost 0 bases, with 11 bases between them. In nucleotides, the CDR3 is TGTGCCAGCAGTGACAGGGGCCTCTTGAACACTGAAGCTTTCTTT. Its translation: CASSDRGLLNTEAFF. The full variable domain, in which reference TRBV2 and TRBJ1-1 provide the parts outside the CDR3, is EPEVTQTPSHQVTQMGQEVILRCVPISNHLYFYWYRQILGQKVEFLVSFYNNEISEKSEIFDDQFSVERPDGSNFTLKIRSTKLEDSAMYFCASSDRGLLNTEAFFGQGTRLTVV.

This clone was observed once. J is TRBJ2-2 and V is TRBV3-1 (or the pseudogene TRBV3-2), with D unclear. From germline, CDR1 is LGHDT and CDR2 YNNKEL (reference sequence). This CDR3 region has 11 residues. The V and J ends lost 6 bases and 8 bases respectively, with 7 bases between them. In nucleotides, the CDR3 is TGTGCCAGCAGTTTTAGAGGGGAGCTGTTTTTT. It translates to CASSFRGELFF.

The V call is TRBV6-5, the J call TRBJ1-2, with 8 bases matching TRBD1. V lost 0 bases and J lost 8; bases outside the gene matches: 2. Germline V gene sequence: CDR1 MNHEY, CDR2 SVGAGI. This CDR3 is 13 amino acids long. CDR3 sequence: CASSYSTGDGYTF. In nucleotides, the CDR3 is TGTGCCAGCAGTTACTCGACAGGGGACGGCTACACCTTC.

This clone is labeled as medium-sized. The chain links TRBV19 to TRBJ2-4, with TRBD2 as a possible D gene (6 bases). V shed 5 bases and J shed 0 bases, with 17 bases lying between them. CDR3 length: 17 residues. Germline lookup yields CDR1 LNHDA and CDR2 SQIVND (reference sequence). Here the CDR3 DNA reads TGTGCCAGTAGTCGAACCCGGGACGGGGGAGCCAAAAACATTCAGTACTTC. The encoded protein is CASSRTRDGGAKNIQYF.

V and J are TRBV6-4 and TRBJ2-3, with TRBD1 as a possible D gene (5 bases). Germline lookup yields CDR1 MRHNA and CDR2 SNTAGT. The CDR3 extends over 14 amino acids. V gave up 4 bases and J gave up 4 bases, with 12 bases separating them. CDR3 residues: CASSVGVPADTQYF. CDR3 DNA sequence: TGTGCCAGCAGTGTAGGGGTTCCAGCAGATACGCAGTATTTT.

V usage is TRBV5-1 and J usage is TRBJ1-2, with TRBD1 identical over 7 bases. Germline CDR1 and CDR2: SGHRS and YFSETQ. This CDR3 region has 14 residues. Trimming removed 4 bases from V and 7 bases from J; junction bases left unmatched: 10. The DNA for the CDR3 is TGCGCCAGCAGCCTGGATCGGGACAGAGGTGGCTACACCTTC. Translated: CASSLDRDRGGYTF.

This clone was counted a few times. V is TRBV7-9 and J is TRBJ2-2; 8 bases agree with TRBD1. The CDR3 loop spans 15 amino acids. V dropped 5 bases and J dropped 1; count of bases not matched to a gene: 3. CDR1 and CDR2 (germline): SEHNR, FQNEAQ (reference sequence). The CDR3 spells CASSHGQGNTGELFF. In nucleotides, the CDR3 is TGTGCCAGCAGCCATGGACAGGGGAACACCGGGGAGCTGTTTTTT.

The J gene is TRBJ2-5, the V gene TRBV4-3; D might be TRBD2 (6 bases). The CDR3 covers 13 residues. Germline loops: CDR1 LGHNA, CDR2 YSLEER. Trimming removed 1 base at V and 5 bases at J, with 8 bases between. The DNA of the CDR3 is TGCGCCAGCAGCCAAGCGGGGGTGGAGACCCAGTACTTC. Translated: CASSQAGVETQYF.

The rearrangement joins TRBV5-5 to TRBJ1-1; D unresolved. This CDR3 comprises 13 residues. V lost 3 bases and J lost 6, with 12 bases in between. Germline loops: CDR1 SGHKS, CDR2 YYEKEE (reference sequence). The CDR3 region is CASSWYGSAEAFF. CDR3 sequence (DNA): TGTGCCAGCAGCTGGTACGGGAGCGCTGAAGCTTTCTTT.

The J gene is TRBJ1-5, the V gene TRBV29-1; D gene ambiguous. The CDR3 totals 13 residues. Germline V gene sequence: CDR1 SQVTM, CDR2 ANQGSEA. The V end lost 5 bases, the J end lost 2 bases, and 10 bases lay between the germline ends. DNA for the CDR3: TGCAGCGTTACCGCTAGCGGCAATCAGCCCCAGCATTTT. This translates into CSVTASGNQPQHF.

The V and J genes are TRBV27 and TRBJ2-1, with D hard to call. The CDR3 length is 16 residues. In germline, CDR1 is MNHEY, CDR2 SMNVEV (reference sequence). Trimming shortened V by 2 bases and J by 4 bases, and 15 bases separated the two germline ends. The CDR3 region is CASSLTAQPSYNEQFF. CDR3 nucleotides: TGTGCCAGCAGTTTAACGGCCCAACCCTCTTACAATGAGCAGTTCTTC.

This clone has just a few counts. The rearrangement links TRBV6-1 to TRBJ2-7; D tentatively reads TRBD1 or TRBD2 (5 bases each). CDR1 is MNHNS, CDR2 SASEGT, per germline. The V and J ends lost 2 bases and 6 bases respectively, with 8 bases between them. This CDR3 comprises 12 residues. This CDR3 reads CASSERGGEQYF. The CDR3 DNA reads as TGTGCCAGCAGTGAACGTGGGGGCGAGCAGTACTTC.